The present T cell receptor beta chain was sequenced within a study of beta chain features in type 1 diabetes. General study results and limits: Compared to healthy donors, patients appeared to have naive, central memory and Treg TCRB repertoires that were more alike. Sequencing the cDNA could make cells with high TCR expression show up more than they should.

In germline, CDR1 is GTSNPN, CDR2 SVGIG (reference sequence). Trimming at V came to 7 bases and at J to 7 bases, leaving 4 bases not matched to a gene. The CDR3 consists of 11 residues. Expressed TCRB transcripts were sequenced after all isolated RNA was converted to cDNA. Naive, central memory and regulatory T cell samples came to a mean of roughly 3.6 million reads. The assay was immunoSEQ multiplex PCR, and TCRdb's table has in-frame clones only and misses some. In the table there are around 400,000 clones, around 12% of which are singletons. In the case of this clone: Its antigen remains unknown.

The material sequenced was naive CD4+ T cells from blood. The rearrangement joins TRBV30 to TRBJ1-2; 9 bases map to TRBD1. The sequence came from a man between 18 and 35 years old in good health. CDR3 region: CASGQGSGYTF. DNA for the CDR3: TGTGCCTCGGGACAGGGATCTGGCTACACCTTC.